This TCR beta chain stems from a study of T-cell memory formation after mild COVID-19. Across the study: Largely, the TCR clusters proved donor specific.

This clonotype has a handful of counts. No antigen is known for it. General observations from the study: Clones contracting over day 15 to 85 were CD4/CD8 balanced, with later expanders leaning CD4+.

Barcoded TCR alpha and TCR beta cDNA libraries with UMIs came from 5'RACE using constant-segment primers. TCRdb processed the 5' RACE reads anew with MiXCR; each CDR3 protein has one entry. In the table there are roughly 550,000 distinct CDR3 sequences, around 21% of which are singletons. This CDR3 has 16 residues. Trimming cost V 0 bases and J 6 bases, with 18 bases left between them. Germline values: CDR1 SGHRS, CDR2 YFSETQ. Sequencing used PBMCs or a T cell subset sorted from them (not recorded which). This chain joins TRBV5-1 and TRBJ1-1; possibly TRBD1 for D (6 bases). The receptor's source is an adult woman who had mild COVID-19 (a few samples of this study predate the infection). Cell type and time point are not known. CDR3 loop: CASSLDGGGRLAEAFF. In nucleotides, the CDR3 is TGCGCCAGCAGCTTGGACGGGGGGGGCCGGTTGGCTGAAGCTTTCTTT. Based on the CDR3 plus reference TRBV5-1 and TRBJ1-1, the full variable domain is KAGVTQTPRYLIKTRGQQVTLSCSPISGHRSVSWYQQTPGQGLQFLFEYFSETQRNKGNFPGRFSGRQFSNSRSEMNVSTLELGDSALYLCASSLDGGGRLAEAFFGQGTRLTVV.